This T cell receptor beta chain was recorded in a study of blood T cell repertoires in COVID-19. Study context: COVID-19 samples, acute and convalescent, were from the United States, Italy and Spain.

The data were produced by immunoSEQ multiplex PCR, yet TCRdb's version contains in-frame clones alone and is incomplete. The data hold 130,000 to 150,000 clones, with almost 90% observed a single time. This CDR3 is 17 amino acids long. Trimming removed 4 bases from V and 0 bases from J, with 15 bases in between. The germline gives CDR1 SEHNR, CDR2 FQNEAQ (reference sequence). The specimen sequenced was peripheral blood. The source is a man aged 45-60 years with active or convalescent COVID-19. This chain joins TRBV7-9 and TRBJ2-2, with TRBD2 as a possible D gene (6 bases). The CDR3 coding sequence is TGTGCCAGCAGCTCCCTTGGGACTGCAGCGAACACCGGGGAGCTGTTTTTT. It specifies CASSSLGTAANTGELFF.